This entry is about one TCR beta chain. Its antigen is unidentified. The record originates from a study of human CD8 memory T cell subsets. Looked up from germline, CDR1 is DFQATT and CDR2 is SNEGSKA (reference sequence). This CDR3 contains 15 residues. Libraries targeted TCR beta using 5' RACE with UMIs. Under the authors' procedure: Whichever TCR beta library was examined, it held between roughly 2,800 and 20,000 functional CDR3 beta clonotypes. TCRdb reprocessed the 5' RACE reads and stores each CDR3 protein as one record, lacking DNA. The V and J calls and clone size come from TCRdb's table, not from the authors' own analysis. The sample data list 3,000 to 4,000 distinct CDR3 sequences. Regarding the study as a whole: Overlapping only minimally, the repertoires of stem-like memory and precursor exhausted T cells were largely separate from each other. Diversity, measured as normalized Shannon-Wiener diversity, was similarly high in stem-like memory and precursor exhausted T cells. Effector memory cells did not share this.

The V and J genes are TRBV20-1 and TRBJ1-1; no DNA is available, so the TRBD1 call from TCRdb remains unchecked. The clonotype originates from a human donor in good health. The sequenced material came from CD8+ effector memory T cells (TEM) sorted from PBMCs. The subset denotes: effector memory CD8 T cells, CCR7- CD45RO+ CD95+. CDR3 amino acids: CSARDLDSQNTEAFF.